Listed below are T cell receptor beta chains from one sample, sequenced in a study of CD8+CD57+ T cells in acquired aplastic anemia. TCRdb independently ran MiXCR on the reads; one entry per CDR3 protein. The top ten clones hold roughly 15% of a sample with approximately 200,000 distinct CDR3 sequences, less than 70% of them seen once. Sample: sorted CD4+, CD8+, or CD8+CD57+ T cells (not recorded which) from PBMCs. These receptors came from a human donor in good health, serving as a control. Each CDR3 is given with its conserved first and last residue. The order of the fields is V gene, J gene, clone size, D gene, CDR3 protein, CDR3 DNA. A D gene is named only where the DNA matches it firmly. Size tells how often a clone was seen (once, few, many) or the class of an expanded clone, and some rows leave it out.

v_call: TRBV7-9
j_call: TRBJ1-1
clone_size: few
d_call: NA
cdr3_aa: CASSPGVRAFF
cdr3_nt: TGTGCCAGCAGCCCAGGAGTGAGAGCTTTCTTT

v_call: TRBV24-1
j_call: TRBJ2-1
clone_size: NA
d_call: NA
cdr3_aa: CATGVGYNEQLF
cdr3_nt: TGTGCTACAGGCGTCGGGTACAATGAGCAGCTCTTC

v_call: TRBV18
j_call: TRBJ2-3
clone_size: once
d_call: TRBD2
cdr3_aa: CASSPRSGGSTDTQYF
cdr3_nt: TGTGCCAGCTCACCGCGAAGCGGGGGGAGCACAGATACGCAGTATTTT

v_call: TRBV28
j_call: TRBJ1-5
clone_size: many
d_call: NA
cdr3_aa: CAWGRTNSNQPQHF
cdr3_nt: TGTGCCTGGGGCAGGACCAATAGCAATCAGCCCCAGCATTTT

v_call: TRBV10-3
j_call: TRBJ2-7
clone_size: NA
d_call: TRBD1
cdr3_aa: CAISESTVRRGNDEQYF
cdr3_nt: TGTGCCATCAGTGAGTCGACTGTTCGCAGGGGGAACGACGAGCAGTACTTC

v_call: TRBV28
j_call: TRBJ2-7
clone_size: NA
d_call: NA
cdr3_aa: CASSFPGSSEQYF
cdr3_nt: TGTGCCAGCAGTTTTCCCGGGAGCAGCGAGCAGTACTTC

v_call: TRBV20-1
j_call: TRBJ2-1
clone_size: NA
d_call: NA
cdr3_aa: CSASRGAGESDNEQFF
cdr3_nt: TGCAGTGCTAGCCGAGGGGCAGGGGAAAGTGACAATGAGCAGTTCTTC

v_call: TRBV5-1
j_call: TRBJ2-7
clone_size: NA
d_call: TRBD1
cdr3_aa: CASSGTGVSYEQCF
cdr3_nt: TGTGCCAGTTCCGGGACAGGGGTCTCCTACGAGCAGTGCTTC

v_call: TRBV12-3/TRBV12-4
j_call: TRBJ2-1
clone_size: many
d_call: NA
cdr3_aa: CASSLTSRVDEQFF
cdr3_nt: TGTGCCAGCAGTTTAACTTCCCGGGTAGATGAGCAGTTCTTC

v_call: TRBV7-9
j_call: TRBJ2-7
clone_size: many
d_call: NA
cdr3_aa: CASSTSGTSSYEQYF
cdr3_nt: TGTGCCAGCAGTACCTCCGGGACAAGCTCCTACGAGCAGTACTTC

v_call: TRBV20-1
j_call: TRBJ1-5
clone_size: NA
d_call: NA
cdr3_aa: CSAATDKRQPQHF
cdr3_nt: TGCAGTGCCGCGACCGACAAGAGGCAGCCCCAGCATTTT

v_call: TRBV5-1
j_call: TRBJ2-1
clone_size: many
d_call: TRBD2
cdr3_aa: CASSVASGGLNEQFF
cdr3_nt: TGCGCCAGCAGCGTCGCTAGCGGGGGGCTTAATGAGCAGTTCTTC

v_call: TRBV15
j_call: TRBJ1-2
clone_size: NA
d_call: NA
cdr3_aa: CATSRDSLGQGNGYTF
cdr3_nt: TGTGCCACCAGCAGAGATTCTTTGGGGCAGGGTAATGGCTACACCTTC

v_call: TRBV20-1
j_call: TRBJ1-1
clone_size: many
d_call: TRBD1
cdr3_aa: CSARDPGQSNTEAFF
cdr3_nt: TGCAGTGCTAGAGATCCGGGACAGTCGAACACTGAAGCTTTCTTT

v_call: TRBV20-1
j_call: TRBJ2-5
clone_size: NA
d_call: TRBD2
cdr3_aa: CSATPTSGGRETQYF
cdr3_nt: TGCAGTGCTACTCCGACTAGCGGGGGGCGAGAGACCCAGTACTTC

v_call: TRBV29-1
j_call: TRBJ2-5
clone_size: NA
d_call: NA
cdr3_aa: CSVAPTSSETQYF
cdr3_nt: TGCAGCGTTGCCCCCACAAGCTCGGAGACCCAGTACTTC

v_call: TRBV2
j_call: TRBJ2-1
clone_size: NA
d_call: NA
cdr3_aa: CASVPASSYEQFF
cdr3_nt: TGTGCCAGCGTACCCGCGTCGTCCTACGAGCAGTTCTTC

v_call: TRBV28
j_call: TRBJ2-3
clone_size: few
d_call: TRBD1
cdr3_aa: CASRTRQGPGDTQYF
cdr3_nt: TGTGCCAGCAGGACGAGACAGGGGCCGGGAGATACGCAGTATTTT